The 29 T cell receptor beta chains given below trace back to one sample, sequenced in a study of beta chain features in type 1 diabetes (dated by TCRdb to 2017 to 2018). Library creation used the immunoSEQ multiplex PCR assay. The High Capacity cDNA Reverse Transcription Kit was used to reverse transcribe all of the isolated RNA, meaning that expressed TCRB transcripts were what got sequenced. What TCRdb holds here is the immuneACCESS table cut down to in-frame rearrangements. Part of the clones is not present; checked against another copy, under half of the missing clones reflect an unresolved V gene, and the others are unexplained. This sample comprises 250,000 to 300,000 clones, under 8.5% of them detected only once. Roughly 1% of the sample comes from the top ten. Sequenced input: central memory CD4+ T cells from blood. All receptors come from a woman aged 18-29 years in good health.

V and J are TRBV27 and TRBJ1-1; D is unclear. The V gene's germline CDR1 is MNHEY and CDR2 SMNVEV (reference sequence). V was shortened by 5 bases and J by 1 base, with 11 bases between the two germline ends. This CDR3 is 14 amino acids long. Here the CDR3 reads CASSIDPWNTEAFF. DNA of the CDR3: TGTGCCAGCAGTATCGACCCCTGGAACACTGAAGCTTTCTTT.

V usage is TRBV30 and J usage is TRBJ2-7; no definite D call. This CDR3 is built from 13 residues. In germline, CDR1 is GTSNPN, CDR2 SVGIG (reference sequence). V lost 4 bases and J lost 0, with 10 bases in between. CDR3 nucleotides: TGTGCCTGGAATGGCTACAACTCCTACGAGCAGTACTTC. Protein product: CAWNGYNSYEQYF.

Ten or more counts support this clone. This chain links TRBV11-1 with TRBJ2-3; D gene unclear. This CDR3 spans 11 amino acids. The V end lost 3 bases, the J end lost 6 bases, and 4 bases lay between the germline ends. CDR1 and CDR2 from the germline V gene are SGHAT and FQDESV (reference sequence). This CDR3 reads CASSFADTQYF. The CDR3, as DNA: TGTGCCAGCAGCTTCGCGGATACGCAGTATTTT.

The rearrangement uses TRBV10-3 and TRBJ1-1; D unresolved. Germline CDR1 reads ENHRY; CDR2 reads SYGVKD. The CDR3 covers 12 residues. Trimming shortened V by 3 bases and J by 3 bases, and 5 bases separated the two germline ends. The CDR3 DNA sequence: TGTGCCATCAGTGATATTTACACTGAAGCTTTCTTT. Translation gives CAISDIYTEAFF.

The gene calls are TRBV6-1 and TRBJ2-7; no reliable D call. Trimming shortened V by 6 bases and J by 5 bases, and 11 bases separated the two germline ends. CDR1 and CDR2 (germline): MNHNS, SASEGT. The CDR3 runs 12 residues. The CDR3 DNA reads TGTGCCAGCAGGGCAGAAGTACACGAGCAGTACTTC. Protein product: CASRAEVHEQYF.

This clone has ten or more counts. This chain joins TRBV2 and TRBJ1-2; unclear D gene. Germline CDR1 SNHLY, CDR2 FYNNEI. V lost 4 bases and J 9 bases, leaving 9 bases between the germline ends. This CDR3 region has 11 residues. CDR3 nucleotide sequence: TGTGCCAGCAGTGTTACGTATCGCTACACCTTC. Amino acid sequence: CASSVTYRYTF. Based on the CDR3 plus reference TRBV2 and TRBJ1-2, the full variable domain is EPEVTQTPSHQVTQMGQEVILRCVPISNHLYFYWYRQILGQKVEFLVSFYNNEISEKSEIFDDQFSVERPDGSNFTLKIRSTKLEDSAMYFCASSVTYRYTFGSGTRLTVV.

This clone was counted many times. The rearrangement joins TRBV28 to TRBJ2-7; 7 nucleotides match TRBD1. Trimming cost V 11 bases and J 2 bases; bases outside gene matches: 12. This CDR3 is 14 amino acids long. Looked up from germline, CDR1 is MDHEN and CDR2 is SYDVKM. CDR3 in DNA: TGTGCCGCCAGCCCAGGGGGATCGGCCTACGAGCAGTACGTC. It is translated as CAASPGGSAYEQYV.

This clone has only a few counts. Other DNA sequences within the sample encode an identical CDR3. This chain joins TRBV7-2 and TRBJ1-5; D ambiguous. Looked up from germline, CDR1 is SGHTA and CDR2 is FQGNSA. The CDR3 spans 13 residues. V was clipped by 5 bases and J by 2 bases, with 7 bases between them. In DNA form, the CDR3 reads TGTGCCAGCAGCCTGAGGGGCAATCAGCCCCAGCATTTT. Its translation: CASSLRGNQPQHF.

V usage is TRBV4-2 and J usage is TRBJ2-6; 12 bases match TRBD1. CDR3 length: 22 amino acids. Germline lookup yields CDR1 LGHNA and CDR2 YNFKEQ. V dropped 4 bases and J dropped 0; count of bases not matched to a gene: 16. The CDR3 spells CASSRPGTGGVGLGSGANVLTF. CDR3 nucleotides: TGTGCCAGCAGCCGTCCCGGGACAGGGGGCGTGGGATTGGGCTCTGGGGCCAACGTCCTGACTTTC.

This clone came up a few times. This chain connects TRBV28 to TRBJ1-2, with 8 bases aligning to TRBD1. The junction had 5 bases not matched to a gene; V was cut back by 5 bases and J by 3 bases. The CDR3 extends over 14 amino acids. Per the germline V gene, CDR1 is MDHEN and CDR2 is SYDVKM. In DNA form, the CDR3 reads TGTGCCAGCAGTCTAACAGGGGGGGACTATGGCTACACCTTC. It yields the protein CASSLTGGDYGYTF.

This clone was detected only a few times. The chain couples TRBV2 to TRBJ1-2; D is uncertain. Germline CDR1 SNHLY, CDR2 FYNNEI. The germline V and J ends were trimmed by 0 bases and 8 bases, with 16 bases remaining between them. This CDR3 has 15 residues. The CDR3 reads CASSEAWIYGRGYTF. The CDR3 DNA sequence: TGTGCCAGCAGTGAAGCTTGGATATACGGACGGGGCTACACCTTC.

The chain carries TRBV7-2 and TRBJ1-2; D is unresolved. Between the trimmed V and J ends, which lost 1 base and 4 bases, there was a span of 13 bases. The CDR3 length is 15 residues. Germline V gene lookup returns CDR1 SGHTA and CDR2 FQGNSA. The CDR3 here is CASSLDGGGLYGYTF. The CDR3 DNA reads TGTGCCAGCAGCTTAGATGGCGGAGGGCTCTATGGCTACACCTTC.

The chain recombines TRBV12-5 with TRBJ2-7, with D perhaps TRBD1 (6 bases). The CDR3 runs 13 residues. Germline V gene sequence: CDR1 LGHNT, CDR2 FRNRAP. V lost 1 base, J lost 3 bases, and 7 bases lay in between. The CDR3 nucleotides read TGTGCTAGTGGTTTGGGACAGGTCTACGAGCAGTACTTC. Its protein is CASGLGQVYEQYF.

This chain uses TRBV5-1 with TRBJ2-2; D is perhaps TRBD1 (6 bases). V lost 4 bases and J 0 bases, leaving 19 bases between the germline ends. Germline V gene sequence: CDR1 SGHRS, CDR2 YFSETQ. CDR3 length equals 18 residues. CDR3 in amino acids: CASSRFPGHPSNTGELFF. For the CDR3, the DNA is TGCGCCAGCAGCCGATTTCCGGGACACCCCTCGAACACCGGGGAGCTGTTTTTT.

The rearrangement links TRBV27 to TRBJ2-3; TRBD2 agrees at 10 bases. The germline V gene encodes CDR1 MNHEY and CDR2 SMNVEV (reference sequence). This CDR3 is built from 18 residues. The V and J ends lost 3 bases and 1 base, in that order; junction bases with no gene match: 10. This CDR3 reads CASSFRLAGAMGTDTQYF. DNA for the CDR3: TGTGCCAGCAGTTTTAGGCTAGCGGGAGCCATGGGCACAGATACGCAGTATTTT.

The V gene is TRBV18, the J gene TRBJ2-1; TRBD2 agrees at 11 bases. V shed 2 bases and J 15 bases; nucleotides not matched to a gene: 6. From germline, CDR1 is KGHSH and CDR2 LQKENI. The CDR3 runs to 13 residues. The DNA of the CDR3 is TGTGCCAGCTCACCAGCACTAGCGGGAGTTGCGTTCTTC. It is translated as CASSPALAGVAFF.

This clone was counted a few times. The gene calls are TRBV6-5 and TRBJ2-1; weak D call: TRBD1 (5 bases). CDR1 and CDR2 (germline): MNHEY, SVGAGI. V lost 4 bases and J lost 8, with 15 bases in between. The CDR3 spans 14 residues. CDR3 nucleotide sequence: TGTGCCAGCAGTTTAGACAGACTCGGCTATGAGCAGTTCTTC. Translation gives CASSLDRLGYEQFF.

This chain connects TRBV2 to TRBJ1-1; D perhaps matches TRBD1 (5 bases). V gave up 5 bases and J gave up 0 bases, with 10 bases separating them. Germline loops: CDR1 SNHLY, CDR2 FYNNEI. The CDR3 is 14 amino acids. The CDR3 DNA reads as TGTGCCAGCAGTCCCAGGGTTATGAACACTGAAGCTTTCTTT. Its translation: CASSPRVMNTEAFF.

In this sample, this clone turned up a few times. The V gene is TRBV18, the J gene TRBJ2-7; 8 nucleotides agree with TRBD2. Germline V lookup: CDR1 KGHSH, CDR2 LQKENI. The CDR3 sequence is 20 residues long. V lost 3 bases and J lost 0; bases outside the gene matches: 19. CDR3 region: CASSPRYSGSSGDISYEQYF. CDR3 bases: TGTGCCAGCTCACCGCGTTACAGCGGGAGTAGCGGAGATATCTCCTACGAGCAGTACTTC.

A few counts support this clone. The V call is TRBV30, the J call TRBJ2-6, with 7 positions matching TRBD1. Trimming cost V 4 bases and J 0 bases; bases outside gene matches: 0. Germline lookup yields CDR1 GTSNPN and CDR2 SVGIG (reference sequence). CDR3 length: 14 residues. CDR3 sequence reads: CAWTGGSGANVLTF. The CDR3 bases are TGTGCCTGGACAGGGGGCTCTGGGGCCAACGTCCTGACTTTC. Full variable domain (outside the CDR3, taken from reference TRBV30 and TRBJ2-6): SQTIHQWPATLVQPVGSPLSLECTVEGTSNPNLYWYRQAAGRGLQLLFYSVGIGQISSEVPQNLSASRPQDRQFILSSKKLLLSDSGFYLCAWTGGSGANVLTFGAGSRLTVL.

The V gene is TRBV7-2, the J gene TRBJ2-2, with D uncertain. In germline, CDR1 is SGHTA, CDR2 FQGNSA. The CDR3 runs to 14 residues. Trimming took off 1 base at V and 6 bases at J, with 9 bases between the two ends. CDR3 DNA: TGTGCCAGCAGCTTAGTAGTCGGATCCGGGGAGCTGTTTTTT. Its protein is CASSLVVGSGELFF.

This clone was detected a few times. The rearrangement links TRBV5-1 to TRBJ1-4, with D uncertain. Germline CDR1 is SGHRS and CDR2 is YFSETQ. The CDR3 sequence is 14 residues long. Trimming pared 0 bases from V and 7 bases from J, leaving 10 bases between. CDR3 coding DNA: TGCGCCAGCAGCTTGGGGACGGATGGTGAAAAACTGTTTTTT. It translates to CASSLGTDGEKLFF.

This clone was seen only a few times. The chain links TRBV7-2 to TRBJ2-1, with 12 bases fitting TRBD2. The germline V gene encodes CDR1 SGHTA and CDR2 FQGNSA. The trim removed 2 bases at V and 7 bases at J, leaving 12 bases unmatched. The CDR3 loop spans 18 amino acids. DNA of the CDR3: TGTGCCAGCAGCTTATTCTATCCGACTAGCGGGAGACGGAATGAGCAGTTCTTC. Residues: CASSLFYPTSGRRNEQFF.

The genes are TRBV5-1 and TRBJ2-3; D gene ambiguous. Germline CDR1 reads SGHRS; CDR2 reads YFSETQ. Trimming cost V 3 bases and J 0 bases, with 5 bases left between them. This CDR3 region has 13 residues. The CDR3 nucleotides are TGCGCCAGCAGCTATGAAAGCACAGATACGCAGTATTTT. Its protein is CASSYESTDTQYF.

There are a few counts of this clone. The CDR3 sequence: CASSPRTAGPLHF. CDR3 sequence (DNA): TGTGCCAGCAGCCCGAGGACGGCAGGGCCCCTCCACTTT. The chain recombines TRBV7-8 with TRBJ1-6; D perhaps matches TRBD1 (5 bases). Germline CDR1 SGHVS, CDR2 FQNEAQ. The CDR3 sequence is 13 residues long. The V and J ends lost 5 bases and 13 bases respectively, with 15 bases between them. Based on the CDR3 plus reference TRBV7-8 and TRBJ1-6, the full variable domain is GAGVSQSPRYKVAKRGQDVALRCDPISGHVSLFWYQQALGQGPEFLTYFQNEAQLDKSGLPSDRFFAERPEGSVSTLKIQRTQQEDSAVYLCASSPRTAGPLHFGNGTRLTVT.

The sample holds a few counts of this clone. V and J are TRBV29-1 and TRBJ2-1; the D gene is possibly TRBD1 (5 bases). CDR3 size: 12 residues. CDR1 and CDR2 (germline): SQVTM, ANQGSEA. Trimming removed 7 bases at V and 13 bases at J, with 20 bases between. The CDR3 region has the DNA TGCAGCGCCGTGACAGCTCCGGTGGTTCAGTTCTTC. Amino acid sequence: CSAVTAPVVQFF.

The rearrangement links TRBV28 to TRBJ1-5, with D unclear. The CDR3 contains 15 residues. Looked up from germline, CDR1 is MDHEN and CDR2 is SYDVKM. Trimming shortened V by 7 bases and J by 0 bases, and 13 bases separated the two germline ends. In DNA, the CDR3 is TGTGCCAGCACTCTAACCCCAGTTAGCAATCAGCCCCAGCATTTT. Translation: CASTLTPVSNQPQHF.

CDR3 sequence reads: CASSLNRETEAFF. As DNA, the CDR3 is TGTGCCAGCAGTTTGAACAGGGAGACTGAAGCTTTCTTT. The chain employs TRBV27 and TRBJ1-1; D possibly corresponds to TRBD1 (6 bases). There are 13 residues in the CDR3. V was shortened by 3 bases and J by 5 bases, with 10 bases between the two germline ends. Germline V gene sequence: CDR1 MNHEY, CDR2 SMNVEV (reference sequence).

The J gene is TRBJ2-7, the V gene TRBV7-2, with 13 bases identical to TRBD2. V lost 2 bases to trimming and J lost 4 bases; unmatched junction nucleotides: 14. Germline V CDR1 and CDR2: SGHTA, FQGNSA. CDR3 length: 19 residues. The CDR3 reads CASSLTGWGLAGKLYEQYF. The CDR3 coding sequence is TGTGCCAGCAGCTTAACGGGGTGGGGACTAGCGGGAAAGTTGTACGAGCAGTACTTC.